Presented here are 11 T cell receptor beta chains from one specimen sequenced in a study of T cell repertoires in cytomegalovirus infection (dated 2019 in TCRdb). For these receptors, no antigen is known. Sequencing instrument: Illumina HiSeq 1500. The public reads were run again by TCRdb, first through fastp at Q25 and then through MiXCR, and only productive beta chains were kept. Identical CDR3 proteins give one entry, which carries the most common genes and DNA. The sample table shows approximately 300,000 distinct CDR3 sequences, and 25% to 30% are seen once. Approximately 20% of the sample comes from the top ten. The treatment or condition label for this specimen denotes: in vitro stimulation with specific CMV peptide epitopes to enrich CMV-specific T cells. Sequenced here: cultured PBMCs, sampled from culture after CMV antigen stimulation. The source of these receptors is a human donor in good health (CMV status not recorded). Some clones in this sample may be carry-over from other donors' samples.

The V call is TRBV19, the J call TRBJ2-2, with TRBD2 as a possible D gene (7 bases). Germline lookup yields CDR1 LNHDA and CDR2 SQIVND (reference sequence). CDR3 length: 15 residues. V was clipped by 7 bases and J by 3 bases, with 15 bases between them. The CDR3 region is CASKDGGADTGELFF. The CDR3 nucleotides read TGTGCCAGTAAAGATGGGGGGGCTGACACCGGGGAGCTGTTTTTT.

A note on this clonotype: A much larger clone lies a single base off, so this may be a read error. This chain joins TRBV7-6 and TRBJ2-6; perhaps TRBD1 as D (5 bases). The CDR3 is 15 amino acids. The germline V gene encodes CDR1 SGHVS and CDR2 FNYEAQ. CDR3 sequence (DNA): TGTGCCAGCAGCTTGGAGAGCTCTGGGGCCAACGTCCAGACTTTC. Its protein product is CASSLESSGANVQTF.

The chain carries TRBV6-1 and TRBJ2-1; 8 nucleotides match TRBD2. The germline CDR1 and CDR2 sequences are MNHNS and SASEGT. The CDR3 runs 15 residues. J gave up 8 bases and V 4 bases, and 10 bases lay outside the gene matches. This chain's CDR3 is CASSVSGGGWHEQFF. CDR3 DNA: TGTGCCAGCAGTGTATCGGGGGGGGGATGGCATGAGCAGTTCTTC.

This clonotype was counted a few times. The chain joins TRBV7-2 to TRBJ1-5, with D perhaps TRBD1 (6 bases). This CDR3 region has 14 residues. V was cut by 6 bases and J by 3 bases, with 12 bases left in between. Per germline, CDR1 SGHTA and CDR2 FQGNSA. The CDR3 loop is CASRGVGANQPQHF. The CDR3 DNA is TGTGCCAGCAGGGGTGTGGGGGCCAATCAGCCCCAGCATTTT.

The sample holds a few counts of this clonotype. The chain recombines TRBV11-2 with TRBJ2-3; 9 bases match TRBD2. The germline V gene has CDR1 SGHAT and CDR2 FQNNGV. The CDR3 contains 15 residues. The junction had 12 bases not matched to a gene; V was cut back by 11 bases and J by 3 bases. Written as DNA, the CDR3 is TGTGCCGCCGCTTCCGCGGGAGGGGTGACAGATACGCAGTATTTT. Protein: CAAASAGGVTDTQYF.

The rearrangement joins TRBV6-5 to TRBJ2-7, with 8 bases aligning to TRBD2. The CDR3 is 18 residues long. V dropped 5 bases and J dropped 3; count of bases not matched to a gene: 18. The germline CDR1 and CDR2 sequences are MNHEY and SVGAGI. The CDR3 loop is CASSRKTDSTSVSYEQYF. In DNA, the CDR3 is TGTGCCAGCAGTCGAAAAACGGATTCGACTAGCGTAAGCTACGAGCAGTACTTC.

This clonotype was counted between two and nine times. This rearrangement joins TRBV6-5 to TRBJ1-6; the match to TRBD1 covers 9 bases. V shed 6 bases and J 9 bases; nucleotides not matched to a gene: 9. CDR1 is MNHEY, CDR2 SVGAGI, per germline. This CDR3 has 15 residues. The CDR3 is CASSPRDRVSSPLHF. The CDR3 bases are TGTGCCAGCAGCCCCCGGGACAGGGTCAGTTCACCCCTCCACTTT.

The V and J genes are TRBV28 and TRBJ1-2; TRBD1 agrees at 7 bases. J gave up 3 bases and V 6 bases, and 10 bases lay outside the gene matches. The CDR3 totals 15 residues. Germline CDR1 and CDR2: MDHEN and SYDVKM. DNA for the CDR3: TGTGCCAGCAGATCCGGGGACAGACTCTACTATGGCTACACCTTC. Translating gives CASRSGDRLYYGYTF.

The CDR3 spells CASSVSGAGRETQYF. For the CDR3, the DNA is TGTGCCAGCAGCGTTTCCGGGGCGGGGAGGGAGACCCAGTACTTC. This chain joins TRBV9 and TRBJ2-5; D is perhaps TRBD2 (6 bases). Germline values: CDR1 SGDLS, CDR2 YYNGEE. The ends were cut back, 2 bases at V and 5 bases at J, with 16 bases in the middle. CDR3 length equals 15 residues. Full variable domain (missing parts from reference TRBV9 and TRBJ2-5): DSGVTQTPKHLITATGQRVTLRCSPRSGDLSVYWYQQSLDQGLQFLIQYYNGEERAKGNILERFSAQQFPDLHSELNLSSLELGDSALYFCASSVSGAGRETQYFGPGTRLLVL.

V and J are TRBV5-6 and TRBJ2-1, with D possibly being TRBD1 (5 bases). Trimming shortened V by 3 bases and J by 6 bases, and 13 bases separated the two germline ends. Germline values: CDR1 SGHDT, CDR2 YYEEEE. The CDR3 spans 14 residues. The CDR3 protein is CASSSLAGANEQFF. CDR3 DNA: TGTGCCAGCAGCTCTCTTGCTGGGGCCAATGAGCAGTTCTTC.

At least ten counts were recorded for this clonotype. The chain employs TRBV20-1 and TRBJ2-1, with 7 bases aligning to TRBD1. The CDR3 contains 16 residues. V shed 6 bases and J 0 bases; nucleotides not matched to a gene: 11. The germline V gene has CDR1 DFQATT and CDR2 SNEGSKA (reference sequence). Here the CDR3 DNA reads TGCAGTGCGAGCCGGACAGGAGTGAGCTCCTACAATGAGCAGTTCTTC. Protein product: CSASRTGVSSYNEQFF.